This is a list of T cell receptor beta chains from one sample in a study of T cell responses to AZD1222 COVID-19 vaccine. The repertoire was sequenced with immunoSEQ multiplex PCR; TCRdb's copy has only in-frame clones and lacks some. The table shows 140,000 to 150,000 clones, with about 90% occurring only once. This specimen consisted of peripheral blood, obtained on day 0 of AZD1222 vaccination. The origin of the receptors is an adult in good health. Both conserved end residues are part of each CDR3. The D gene is left open where the match is weak. Size tells how often a clone was seen (once, few, many) or the class of an expanded clone, and some rows leave it out.

d_gene: TRBD1
abundance: .
j_gene: TRBJ1-1
v_gene: TRBV9
CDR3nt: TGTGCCAGCAGCGGAAGGACAGGGAGAACTGAAGCTTTCTTT
CDR3aa: CASSGRTGRTEAFF

d_gene: TRBD1
abundance: .
j_gene: TRBJ1-2
v_gene: TRBV29-1
CDR3nt: TGCAGCGTTGTCAGGGGGGGAGACTACACCTTC
CDR3aa: CSVVRGGDYTF

d_gene: .
abundance: .
j_gene: TRBJ1-1
v_gene: TRBV29-1
CDR3nt: TGCAGCGTTGAAGAATACACTGAAGCTTTCTTT
CDR3aa: CSVEEYTEAFF

d_gene: .
abundance: once
j_gene: TRBJ1-2
v_gene: TRBV12-3/TRBV12-4
CDR3nt: TGTGCCAGCAGTTCTCCTGAACTCGAAGGCTACACCTTC
CDR3aa: CASSSPELEGYTF

d_gene: .
abundance: .
j_gene: TRBJ1-2
v_gene: TRBV5-5
CDR3nt: TGTGCCAGCAGCTTATCGGACGGTTCTAACTATGGCTACACCTTC
CDR3aa: CASSLSDGSNYGYTF

d_gene: .
abundance: .
j_gene: TRBJ1-4
v_gene: TRBV15
CDR3nt: TGTGCCACCAGCAGAGTTGTGACCTCCCTCCCGTTTTTT
CDR3aa: CATSRVVTSLPFF

d_gene: .
abundance: .
j_gene: TRBJ1-5
v_gene: TRBV19
CDR3nt: TGTGCCAGTAGTAGGGCAGGGAACAGTCAGCCCCAGCATTTT
CDR3aa: CASSRAGNSQPQHF

d_gene: TRBD2
abundance: once
j_gene: TRBJ2-1
v_gene: TRBV24-1
CDR3nt: TGTGCCACCAGTGATTTGGCCTATGCGGGAGTAGCGGGCGAGCAGTTCTTC
CDR3aa: CATSDLAYAGVAGEQFF

d_gene: TRBD1
abundance: .
j_gene: TRBJ1-4
v_gene: TRBV6-6
CDR3nt: TGTGCCAGCAGTTATCAGGGGGGACGGGAAAAACTGTTTTTT
CDR3aa: CASSYQGGREKLFF

d_gene: TRBD2
abundance: .
j_gene: TRBJ2-7
v_gene: TRBV6-5
CDR3nt: TGTGCCAGCAGGAAGGGACTAGCAAGCCCGGATGAGTACTTC
CDR3aa: CASRKGLASPDEYF

d_gene: TRBD2
abundance: .
j_gene: TRBJ2-3
v_gene: TRBV4-2
CDR3nt: TGTGCCAGCAGCCAAGTGGCTAGCGGGGGTAGGCCAGATACGCAGTATTTT
CDR3aa: CASSQVASGGRPDTQYF

d_gene: .
abundance: once
j_gene: TRBJ1-3
v_gene: TRBV6-6
CDR3nt: TGTGCCAGCAGTTACGCTGGAAACACCATATATTTT
CDR3aa: CASSYAGNTIYF

d_gene: .
abundance: .
j_gene: TRBJ1-1
v_gene: TRBV2
CDR3nt: TGTGCCAGCAGACAGACCCGGGGTTACACTGAAGCTTTCTTT
CDR3aa: CASRQTRGYTEAFF

d_gene: .
abundance: .
j_gene: TRBJ2-3
v_gene: TRBV5-8
CDR3nt: TGTGCCAGCAGCTCGAGGGGTGGGTCCTACACAGATACGCAGTATTTT
CDR3aa: CASSSRGGSYTDTQYF

d_gene: .
abundance: .
j_gene: TRBJ1-1
v_gene: TRBV2
CDR3nt: TGTGCCAGCAGTATTATGGGGAGCACGGAAGCTTTCTTT
CDR3aa: CASSIMGSTEAFF

d_gene: .
abundance: .
j_gene: TRBJ1-4
v_gene: TRBV28
CDR3nt: TGTGCCAGCTCTAGGGGAGGTAATGAAAAACTGTTTTTT
CDR3aa: CASSRGGNEKLFF

d_gene: .
abundance: .
j_gene: TRBJ2-3
v_gene: TRBV12-3/TRBV12-4
CDR3nt: TGTGCCAGCAGTTGGGACTCACCAGATACGCAGTATTTT
CDR3aa: CASSWDSPDTQYF

d_gene: TRBD2
abundance: .
j_gene: TRBJ2-5
v_gene: TRBV5-1
CDR3nt: TGCGCCAGCACGAGAGCGGGGGAGAATCAAGAGACCCAGTACTTC
CDR3aa: CASTRAGENQETQYF

d_gene: .
abundance: .
j_gene: TRBJ1-6
v_gene: TRBV11-2
CDR3nt: TGTGCCAGCGAACCCACAGGGATTAATTCACCCCTCCACTTT
CDR3aa: CASEPTGINSPLHF

d_gene: .
abundance: .
j_gene: TRBJ2-7
v_gene: TRBV10-3
CDR3nt: TGTGCCATCAGTGAAGGTAGAGGGACCAACTCCTACGAGCAGTACTTC
CDR3aa: CAISEGRGTNSYEQYF

d_gene: .
abundance: .
j_gene: TRBJ1-1
v_gene: TRBV6-2/TRBV6-3
CDR3nt: TGTGCCAGCAGTTCAGGACAGTTCGCTGAAGCTTTCTTT
CDR3aa: CASSSGQFAEAFF

d_gene: .
abundance: .
j_gene: TRBJ2-1
v_gene: TRBV14
CDR3nt: TGTGCCAGCAGCCAAGGAGGGCGGGCGTACAATGAGCAGTTCTTC
CDR3aa: CASSQGGRAYNEQFF